This entry is about one T cell receptor (beta chain). The data were taken from a study of Ad26.COV2.S vaccination and SARS-CoV-2 variants. Germline assignment: CDR1 SGHTA and CDR2 FQGNSA. CDR3 length: 13 residues. V lost 1 base and J 7 bases, leaving 10 bases between the germline ends. TCRdb keeps only in-frame clones here, not all; method: immunoSEQ multiplex PCR. Of a few hundred thousand clones in the sample, roughly four fifths were seen once. Treatment here: approximately 18 received Ad26.COV2.S at low or high dose, single or two shots; several received placebo; per-sample allocation not given. Samples came from day 63 after the first vaccine or placebo injection.

The rearrangement joins TRBV7-2 to TRBJ2-5; D is perhaps TRBD1 or TRBD2 (5 bases each). This TCR derives from a person aged 18-60 years who received the Ad26.COV2.S COVID-19 vaccine or a placebo. The input for sequencing was peripheral blood, taken in a trial of Ad26.COV2.S vaccine versus placebo. The CDR3 region is CASSLDQGATQYF. CDR3 in DNA: TGTGCCAGCAGCTTAGACCAGGGAGCGACCCAGTACTTC.